The present T cell receptor beta chain was sequenced within a study of cytomegalovirus exposure and HLA in healthy donors. General observations from the study: The dataset shows that most TCR sequences were rare, while some public TCRs occurred in many donors. The study put 150 or so TCR beta chains on its list as cytomegalovirus-associated. The classifier, whose performance was assessed in both the original and validation cohorts, reportedly diagnosed cytomegalovirus status with high specificity and sensitivity.

Note on this clone: Its antigen is not known.

This table comes from immunoSEQ multiplex PCR, and its TCRdb copy is limited to in-frame clones, with some not included. The sample has 200,000 to 250,000 clones, approximately 82% seen once. Sample: PBMCs. The sequence derives from a woman younger than 35 in good health and CMV-seronegative.

The DNA for the CDR3 is TGTGCCAGCAGTTTGGTGGGACAGGGTACAGACACTGAAGCTTTCTTT. Protein: CASSLVGQGTDTEAFF. This chain joins TRBV28 and TRBJ1-1, with TRBD1 matching over 9 bases. This CDR3 is 16 amino acids long. The ends lost 3 bases at V and 3 bases at J; junction bases unmatched: 8. Germline loops: CDR1 MDHEN, CDR2 SYDVKM.